These 5 T cell receptor beta chains were sequenced from one sample in a study of T cell responses to AZD1222 COVID-19 vaccine. Profiling relied on immunoSEQ multiplex PCR, and the TCRdb table lists in-frame clones only, not all of them. Among around 140,000 clones listed, approximately 91% were seen once. The material was peripheral blood, obtained on day 0 of AZD1222 vaccination. The receptors derive from an adult in good health.

This sequence joins TRBV7-3 and TRBJ2-5; 7 positions match TRBD2. This CDR3 comprises 16 residues. The junction had 9 bases not matched to a gene; V was cut back by 2 bases and J by 3 bases. Germline CDR1 and CDR2: SGHTA and FQGTGA. CDR3 amino acids: CASSLLGLPSEETQYF. The DNA for the CDR3 is TGTGCCAGCAGCTTATTGGGACTACCATCGGAAGAGACCCAGTACTTC.

The chain employs TRBV30 and TRBJ1-4; tentative D call: TRBD1 (5 bases). This CDR3 comprises 14 residues. The V gene lost 5 bases and the J gene lost 8 bases, with 18 bases spanning the gap. CDR1 is GTSNPN and CDR2 is SVGIG in the germline V gene (reference sequence). CDR3 sequence (DNA): TGTGCCTGGGGGAAGCAAGGACACGGGGAAAAACTGTTTTTT. As protein: CAWGKQGHGEKLFF.

To note about this clone: A read error may account for a junction end that differs from germline. The V call is TRBV20-1, the J call TRBJ2-3; the D is unclear. CDR3 length: 11 amino acids. CDR1 is DFQATT and CDR2 is SNEGSKA in the germline V gene (reference sequence). The CDR3 sequence: CSASDRRLPSF. In DNA form, the CDR3 reads TGCAGTGCTTCGGATCGACGATTACCCAGTTTT.

The chain joins TRBV15 to TRBJ1-6; 7 nucleotides match TRBD1. J was trimmed by 9 bases and V by 1 base; bases with no gene match: 12. This CDR3 comprises 17 residues. Germline V CDR1 and CDR2: LNHNV, YYDKDF (reference sequence). DNA of the CDR3: TGTGCCACCAGCAGAGCCAGGCGGTACAGGGGTCTTTCACCCCTCCACTTT. Encoded protein: CATSRARRYRGLSPLHF.

The chain joins TRBV4-3 to TRBJ1-2, with TRBD1 matching 7 bases. CDR1 and CDR2 from the germline V gene are LGHNA and YSLEER. The CDR3 is made up of 15 amino acids. Trimming removed 0 bases from V and 2 bases from J; junction bases left unmatched: 3. DNA of the CDR3: TGCGCCAGCAGCCAAGAGGACAGGCCCAACTATGGCTACACCTTC. Encoded protein: CASSQEDRPNYGYTF.